The subject of this entry is one TCR beta chain. Enrolment of Seattle patients took place during active infection, and they were followed longitudinally. This table comes from immunoSEQ multiplex PCR, and its TCRdb copy is limited to in-frame clones, with some not included. The sample records a few hundred thousand clones, about nine tenths being singletons. This sample stems from a study of blood T cell repertoires in COVID-19. Looking at the study overall: The origin of the acute and convalescent COVID-19 samples was the United States, Italy and Spain.

The CDR3 consists of 14 residues. Germline loops: CDR1 SNHLY, CDR2 FYNNEI. Trimming removed 5 bases from V and 3 bases from J; junction bases left unmatched: 3. What was sequenced was peripheral blood. The chain links TRBV2 to TRBJ1-2; 10 bases line up with TRBD1. The clonotype comes from a woman aged 60-70 years with COVID-19, enrolled during active disease. CDR3 DNA sequence: TGTGCCAGCAGTAGGACAGGGGGAGACTATGGCTACACCTTC. Amino acids: CASSRTGGDYGYTF.